This is a list of T cell receptor beta chains from one sample in a study of blood T cell repertoires in COVID-19. Clones were sequenced by immunoSEQ multiplex PCR, and TCRdb holds only the in-frame ones, with some missing. Here the sample spans 250,000 to 300,000 clones, 85% to 90% being singletons. The sequenced sample was peripheral blood. The receptor source for this set is a woman under 40 with COVID-19, enrolled during active disease. Each CDR3 is given with its conserved first and last residue. D genes are given only for firm matches. Size is stated for part of the rows, as once, few or many counts, or as a class when the clone is expanded.

j_gene	d_gene	v_gene	abundance	CDR3aa	CDR3nt
TRBJ2-7	NA	TRBV6-5	NA	CASSYAQDYEQYF	TGTGCCAGCAGTTACGCTCAGGACTACGAGCAGTACTTC
TRBJ2-3	TRBD1	TRBV5-1	NA	CASSKRTGVEGTQYF	TGCGCCAGCAGCAAAAGGACAGGGGTAGAGGGTACGCAGTATTTT
TRBJ2-5	TRBD2	TRBV3-1/TRBV3-2	NA	CASSQESGGALETQYF	TGTGCCAGCAGCCAAGAAAGCGGGGGGGCTTTAGAGACCCAGTACTTC
TRBJ2-3	TRBD1	TRBV10-3	NA	CALSGTATSTDTQYF	TGTGCCTTATCAGGGACAGCAACTAGCACAGATACGCAGTATTTT
TRBJ2-2	TRBD1	TRBV3-1/TRBV3-2	NA	CASDRGGTGELFF	TGTGCCAGTGACAGGGGAGGCACCGGGGAGCTGTTTTTT
TRBJ2-6	NA	TRBV9	NA	CASSPNSGANVLTF	TGTGCCAGCAGTCCTAACTCTGGGGCCAACGTCCTGACTTTC
TRBJ1-2	NA	TRBV3-1/TRBV3-2	once	CASSQHTSGYGYTF	TGTGCCAGCAGCCAACACACCTCGGGCTATGGCTACACCTTC
TRBJ2-1	TRBD1	TRBV5-1	NA	CASSPTGGLYNEQFF	TGCGCCAGCAGCCCGACAGGGGGCCTCTACAATGAGCAGTTCTTC
TRBJ1-1	NA	TRBV6-5	NA	CASSSNLGGTEAFF	TGTGCCAGCAGTTCGAATCTGGGGGGGACTGAAGCTTTCTTT
TRBJ2-1	NA	TRBV11-3	NA	CASSLGQGPAFF	TGTGCCAGCAGCTTAGGTCAGGGGCCGGCGTTCTTC
TRBJ1-1	NA	TRBV18	NA	CASSPDRLNTEAFF	TGTGCCAGCTCACCGGACAGATTGAACACTGAAGCTTTCTTT
TRBJ1-5	TRBD1	TRBV19	NA	CASRRDRGANQPQHF	TGTGCCAGTAGACGGGACAGGGGGGCCAATCAGCCCCAGCATTTT
TRBJ2-7	NA	TRBV19	many	CASNSGTYSYEQYF	TGTGCCAGTAACTCCGGGACATACTCCTACGAGCAGTACTTC
TRBJ1-6	NA	TRBV2	NA	CASSEGRMGNSPLHF	TGTGCCAGCAGTGAAGGGAGGATGGGCAATTCACCCCTCCACTTT
TRBJ1-2	NA	TRBV28	NA	CASSVQGGGHGYTF	TGTGCCAGCAGTGTACAGGGCGGGGGGCATGGCTACACCTTC
TRBJ2-3	NA	TRBV12-3/TRBV12-4	NA	CASSRSLVEQYF	TGTGCCAGCAGTCGAAGCCTGGTTGAGCAGTATTTT
TRBJ2-3	TRBD1	TRBV3-1/TRBV3-2	NA	CASSQNTGASSTDTQYF	TGTGCCAGCAGCCAAAATACAGGGGCAAGCAGCACAGATACGCAGTATTTT
TRBJ1-1	NA	TRBV15	NA	CATSRDWGGGNTEAFF	TGTGCCACCAGCAGAGATTGGGGGGGTGGAAACACTGAAGCTTTCTTT
TRBJ2-1	TRBD2	TRBV5-6	NA	CASSLSSGGAIYEQFF	TGTGCCAGCAGCTTATCTAGCGGGGGGGCTATATATGAGCAGTTCTTC
TRBJ2-1	TRBD1	TRBV4-1	NA	CASSQTTGGVSSYNEQFF	TGCGCCAGCAGCCAAACGACAGGGGGCGTAAGCTCCTACAATGAGCAGTTCTTC
TRBJ2-3	TRBD2	TRBV4-1	NA	CASSQVLAGTDTQYF	TGCGCCAGCAGCCAAGTTCTAGCGGGAACAGATACGCAGTATTTT
TRBJ1-3	NA	TRBV3-1/TRBV3-2	NA	CASSQEPGFGNTIYF	TGTGCCAGCAGCCAAGAACCCGGGTTCGGAAACACCATATATTTT
TRBJ1-4	TRBD1	TRBV27	NA	CASSFQGGTNEKLFF	TGTGCCAGCAGCTTCCAGGGGGGCACTAATGAAAAACTGTTTTTT
TRBJ2-7	TRBD1	TRBV27	few	CASSPAGQGGSYEQYF	TGTGCCAGCAGTCCCGCTGGACAGGGGGGGTCCTACGAGCAGTACTTC
TRBJ1-2	TRBD1	TRBV19	once	CASSTDRGYDYGYTF	TGTGCCAGTAGTACCGACAGGGGGTACGACTATGGCTACACCTTC
TRBJ2-7	NA	TRBV4-1	few	CASSPSPPGEGEQYF	TGCGCCAGCAGCCCGTCTCCCCCAGGGGAAGGAGAGCAGTACTTC
TRBJ2-2	TRBD1	TRBV28	NA	CASTRPQDRGNTGELFF	TGTGCCAGCACCCGACCCCAGGACAGGGGGAACACCGGGGAGCTGTTTTTT
TRBJ2-2	TRBD1	TRBV6-5	NA	CASSSQGVGTGELFF	TGTGCCAGCAGTTCCCAGGGGGTGGGCACCGGGGAGCTGTTTTTT
TRBJ1-3	NA	TRBV30	once	CAWSRIGGATIYF	TGTGCCTGGAGTCGGATAGGGGGTGCCACCATATATTTT
TRBJ2-3	NA	TRBV7-6	NA	CASSPRPVTDTQYF	TGTGCCAGCAGCCCGCGGCCCGTCACAGATACGCAGTATTTT
TRBJ2-4	TRBD2	TRBV7-9	NA	CASSLDGLAGGFTYF	TGTGCCAGCAGCTTAGATGGACTAGCGGGGGGCTTTACTTACTTC
TRBJ2-3	TRBD2	TRBV6-6	NA	CASSYGLENSKDTQYF	TGTGCCAGCAGTTACGGACTAGAAAATAGTAAAGATACGCAGTATTTT
TRBJ1-4	NA	TRBV6-5	once	CASSPSHSRQLFF	TGTGCCAGCAGTCCTAGTCACTCACGACAACTGTTTTTT
TRBJ2-7	NA	TRBV4-2	NA	CASSQSSSYEQYF	TGTGCCAGCTCGCAGTCGTCCTCCTACGAGCAGTACTTC
TRBJ1-2	TRBD1	TRBV5-4	NA	CASSLDRGTGDYGYTF	TGTGCCAGCAGCTTGGACCGCGGGACAGGGGACTATGGCTACACCTTC
TRBJ2-3	NA	TRBV11-3	NA	CASSLGLGFDTQYF	TGTGCCAGCAGCTTAGGCCTCGGTTTCGATACGCAGTATTTT
TRBJ1-1	TRBD1	TRBV18	NA	CASSPVSGTANTEAFF	TGTGCCAGCTCACCAGTCTCCGGGACAGCGAACACTGAAGCTTTCTTT
TRBJ2-7	NA	TRBV5-5	NA	CASSQFPEGGNEQYF	TGTGCCAGCAGCCAATTCCCCGAGGGGGGGAACGAGCAGTACTTC
TRBJ2-7	TRBD1	TRBV18	NA	CASGGDRLTYEQYF	TGTGCCAGCGGAGGGGACAGGCTGACCTACGAGCAGTACTTC
TRBJ1-1	NA	TRBV3-1/TRBV3-2	NA	CASSQSTRRSTEAFF	TGTGCCAGCAGCCAAAGTACTCGCCGGAGTACTGAAGCTTTCTTT
TRBJ2-3	TRBD2	TRBV5-1	NA	CASSPTTSGGSTDTQYF	TGCGCCAGCAGCCCTACGACTAGCGGGGGGTCCACAGATACGCAGTATTTT
TRBJ2-1	TRBD2	TRBV5-1	few	CASSSLAGTSGVHEQFF	TGCGCCAGCAGTTCCCTGGCCGGGACTAGCGGGGTCCATGAGCAGTTCTTC
TRBJ1-2	NA	TRBV11-1	NA	CASSPELIPGVYGYTF	TGTGCCAGCAGCCCAGAACTCATTCCCGGGGTCTATGGCTACACCTTC
TRBJ1-4	NA	TRBV29-1	NA	CSVFSTHNEKLFF	TGCAGCGTATTTTCGACACACAATGAAAAACTGTTTTTT